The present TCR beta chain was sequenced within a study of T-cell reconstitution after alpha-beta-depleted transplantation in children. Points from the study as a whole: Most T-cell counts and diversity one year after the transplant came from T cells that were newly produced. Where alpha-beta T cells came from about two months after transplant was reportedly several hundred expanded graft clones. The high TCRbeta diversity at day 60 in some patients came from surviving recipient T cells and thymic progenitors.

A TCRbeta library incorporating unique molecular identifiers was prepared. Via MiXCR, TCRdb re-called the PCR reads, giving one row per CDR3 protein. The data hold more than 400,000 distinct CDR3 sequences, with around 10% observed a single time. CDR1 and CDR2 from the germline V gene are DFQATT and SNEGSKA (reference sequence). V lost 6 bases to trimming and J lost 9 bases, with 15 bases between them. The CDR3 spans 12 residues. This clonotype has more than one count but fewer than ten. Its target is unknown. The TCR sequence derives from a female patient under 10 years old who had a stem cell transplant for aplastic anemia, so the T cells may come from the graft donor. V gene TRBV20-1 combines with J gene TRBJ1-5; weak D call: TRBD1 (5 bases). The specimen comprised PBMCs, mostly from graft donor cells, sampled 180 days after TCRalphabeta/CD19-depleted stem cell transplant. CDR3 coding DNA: TGCAGTGCCCGCCAGGGTTCGGGGCCCCAGCATTTT. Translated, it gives CSARQGSGPQHF.